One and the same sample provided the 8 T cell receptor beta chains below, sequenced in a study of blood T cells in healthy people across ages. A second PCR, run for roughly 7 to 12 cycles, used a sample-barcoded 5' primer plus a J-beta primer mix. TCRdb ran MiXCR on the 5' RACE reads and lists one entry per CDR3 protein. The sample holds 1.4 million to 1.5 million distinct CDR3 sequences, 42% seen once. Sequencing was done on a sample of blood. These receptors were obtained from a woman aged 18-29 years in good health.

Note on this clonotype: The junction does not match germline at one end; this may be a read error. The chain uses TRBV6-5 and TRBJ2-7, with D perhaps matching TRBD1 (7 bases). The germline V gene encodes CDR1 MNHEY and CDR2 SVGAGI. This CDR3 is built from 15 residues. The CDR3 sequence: CASSYSGGGVYGQYF. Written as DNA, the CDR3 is TGTGCCAGCAGTTACTCAGGAGGGGGCGTTTACGGGCAGTACTTC.

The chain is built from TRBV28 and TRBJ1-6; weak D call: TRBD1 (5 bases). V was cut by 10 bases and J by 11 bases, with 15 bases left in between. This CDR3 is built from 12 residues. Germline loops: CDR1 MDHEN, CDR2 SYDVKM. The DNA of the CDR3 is TGTGCCACCCTAGGCCAGGGAGCACCCCTCCACTTT. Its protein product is CATLGQGAPLHF. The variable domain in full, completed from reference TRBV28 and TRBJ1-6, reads DVKVTQSSRYLVKRTGEKVFLECVQDMDHENMFWYRQDPGLGLRLIYFSYDVKMKEKGDIPEGYSVSREKKERFSLILESASTNQTSMYLCATLGQGAPLHFGNGTRLTVT.

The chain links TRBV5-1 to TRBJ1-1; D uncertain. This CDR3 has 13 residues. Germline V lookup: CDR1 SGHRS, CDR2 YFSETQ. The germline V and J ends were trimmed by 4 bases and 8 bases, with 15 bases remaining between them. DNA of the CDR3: TGCGCCAGCAGCCCCGAAGGAGGCGACGAAGCTTTCTTT. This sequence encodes CASSPEGGDEAFF.

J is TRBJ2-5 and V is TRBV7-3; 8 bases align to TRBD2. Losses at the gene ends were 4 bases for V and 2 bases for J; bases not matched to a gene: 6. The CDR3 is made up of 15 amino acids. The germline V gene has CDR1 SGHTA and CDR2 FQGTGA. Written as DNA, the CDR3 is TGTGCCAGCAGCTCCCAGCGGGGGCCTCAAGAGACCCAGTACTTC. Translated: CASSSQRGPQETQYF.

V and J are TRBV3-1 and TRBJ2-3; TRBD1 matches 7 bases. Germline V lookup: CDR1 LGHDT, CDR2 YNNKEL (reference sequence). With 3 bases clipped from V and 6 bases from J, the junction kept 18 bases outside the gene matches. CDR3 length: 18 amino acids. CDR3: CASSHTGTVMRTWDTQYF. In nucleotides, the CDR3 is TGTGCCAGCAGCCACACCGGGACAGTGATGCGGACATGGGATACGCAGTATTTT.

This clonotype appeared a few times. CDR3 in amino acids: CASSLRTGVDEQYF. CDR3 DNA sequence: TGTGCCAGCAGTTTAAGGACAGGGGTTGACGAGCAGTACTTC. V gene TRBV27 combines with J gene TRBJ2-7; 9 bases map to TRBD1. The junction had 4 bases not matched to a gene; V was cut back by 2 bases and J by 5 bases. In germline, CDR1 is MNHEY, CDR2 SMNVEV (reference sequence). CDR3 length: 14 amino acids.

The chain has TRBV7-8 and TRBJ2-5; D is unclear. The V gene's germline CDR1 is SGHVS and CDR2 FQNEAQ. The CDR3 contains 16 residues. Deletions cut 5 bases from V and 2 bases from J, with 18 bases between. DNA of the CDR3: TGTGCCAGCAGCCTCCCCCCGGGTACCCTTCAAGAGACCCAGTACTTC. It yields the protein CASSLPPGTLQETQYF.

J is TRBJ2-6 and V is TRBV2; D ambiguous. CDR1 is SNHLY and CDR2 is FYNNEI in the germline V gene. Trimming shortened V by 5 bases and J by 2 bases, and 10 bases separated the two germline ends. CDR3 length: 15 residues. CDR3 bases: TGTGCCAGCAGTTCCGAAAGTACTGGGGCCAACGTCCTGACTTTC. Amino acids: CASSSESTGANVLTF. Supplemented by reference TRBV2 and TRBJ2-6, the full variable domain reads EPEVTQTPSHQVTQMGQEVILRCVPISNHLYFYWYRQILGQKVEFLVSFYNNEISEKSEIFDDQFSVERPDGSNFTLKIRSTKLEDSAMYFCASSSESTGANVLTFGAGSRLTVL.